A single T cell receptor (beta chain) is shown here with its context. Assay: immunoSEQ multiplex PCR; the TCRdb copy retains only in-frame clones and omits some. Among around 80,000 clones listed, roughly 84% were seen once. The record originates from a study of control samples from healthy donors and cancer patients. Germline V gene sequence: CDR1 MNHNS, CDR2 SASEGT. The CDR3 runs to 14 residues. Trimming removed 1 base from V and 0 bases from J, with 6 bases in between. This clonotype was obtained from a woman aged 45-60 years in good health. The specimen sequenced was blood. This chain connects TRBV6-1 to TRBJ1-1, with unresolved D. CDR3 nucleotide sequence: TGTGCCAGCAGTGAAGTCCCTATGAACACTGAAGCTTTCTTT. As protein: CASSEVPMNTEAFF.